Sequencing of this TCR beta chain was carried out in a study of cytomegalovirus exposure and HLA in healthy donors. Study as a whole: Most genotyped donors, 65% to 85% of around 370, had Caucasian-associated genetic ancestry.

Points from the study as a whole: Roughly even sequencing depth across donors was the assumption behind the presence/absence analyses. It was 150 to 200 TCR beta chains that were listed as cytomegalovirus-associated. The analysis excluded some indistinguishable V segments, including TRBV6-2 and TRBV6-3.

Details on this clone: Its cognate antigen is unknown.

Germline CDR1 SGHAT, CDR2 FQNNGV. The CDR3 is 15 amino acids. Trimming took off 5 bases at V and 3 bases at J, with 16 bases between the two ends. Primers for the PCR totalled 60 Vbeta and 13 Jbeta. Profiling relied on immunoSEQ multiplex PCR, and the TCRdb table lists in-frame clones only, not all of them. The sample data list roughly 55,000 clones. This sequence was found in a woman between 50 and 59 years old in good health and CMV-seropositive. This chain uses TRBV11-2 with TRBJ2-5; D is perhaps TRBD2 (5 bases). Input material: PBMCs. The CDR3 loop is CASSPRESGKETQYF. The CDR3 DNA sequence: TGTGCCAGCAGCCCAAGAGAGAGCGGAAAAGAGACCCAGTACTTC.